This T cell receptor (beta chain) was identified in a study of blood T cell repertoires in COVID-19. About the research overall: The United States, Italy and Spain supplied acute and convalescent COVID-19 samples.

Authors' processing steps: Using reference gene primer amplification, nucleated cell counts were estimated. Some clones are missing from TCRdb's copy, which holds only in-frame ones; the method was immunoSEQ multiplex PCR. For V, J and clone size, that table is used; D and trimming come from the DNA. The table lists about 120,000 clones, roughly 76% of them singletons. Germline V gene lookup returns CDR1 LGHNA and CDR2 YSLEER. The CDR3 loop spans 19 amino acids. V lost 1 base to trimming and J lost 4 bases; unmatched junction nucleotides: 14. Source material: peripheral blood. The chain combines TRBV4-3 with TRBJ1-1; 11 nucleotides line up with TRBD1. The TCR was taken from a human donor in a cohort sampled during active COVID-19. The chain's CDR3 is CASSQGYGTGGVLVTEAFF. CDR3 sequence (DNA): TGCGCCAGCAGCCAAGGGTACGGGACAGGGGGTGTTCTGGTCACTGAAGCTTTCTTT.